One sample yielded the 17 T cell receptor beta chains listed below, sequenced in a study of cytotoxic CD8 clonotypes in ibrutinib-treated CLL. Produced via immunoSEQ multiplex PCR; TCRdb's table is partial and in-frame only. The table has 90,000 to 100,000 clones, roughly 80% seen once. Sequenced here: PBMCs, sampled after 12 months of ibrutinib treatment. The source of these receptors is a human donor with chronic lymphocytic leukemia.

V is TRBV5-1 and J is TRBJ1-1; no firm D call. With 0 bases removed from V and 0 bases from J, the gap between germline ends came to 6 bases. CDR3 length: 14 amino acids. In germline, CDR1 is SGHRS, CDR2 YFSETQ. This CDR3 is CASSLGQVNTEAFF. In DNA, the CDR3 is TGCGCCAGCAGCTTGGGGCAAGTGAACACTGAAGCTTTCTTT.

The genes are TRBV11-3 and TRBJ2-7, with D perhaps matching TRBD2 (6 bases). The CDR3 length is 18 residues. CDR1 is SGHNT, CDR2 YENEEA, per germline. The ends were cut back, 0 bases at V and 0 bases at J, with 18 bases in the middle. The CDR3 bases are TGTGCCAGCAGCTTAGAGGGCTCGTCCGCGGGGAACTCCTACGAGCAGTACTTC. Residues: CASSLEGSSAGNSYEQYF.

This clone has just one count. V usage is TRBV11-3 and J usage is TRBJ2-6; tentatively, D is TRBD1 (5 bases). The CDR3 loop spans 15 amino acids. Germline V gene sequence: CDR1 SGHNT, CDR2 YENEEA. The V gene lost 5 bases and the J gene lost 5 bases, with 13 bases spanning the gap. The CDR3 region is CASSTSGNRANVLTF. The CDR3 DNA reads as TGTGCCAGCAGCACGTCAGGGAACAGGGCCAACGTCCTGACTTTC.

The gene calls are TRBV5-6 and TRBJ2-7; D is perhaps TRBD2 (5 bases). The germline CDR1 and CDR2 sequences are SGHDT and YYEEEE. Trimming left V 7 bases short and J 0 bases short, with 14 bases between. This CDR3 region has 14 residues. The CDR3 DNA is TGTGCCAGCGGCGCCCTAGGGAGCTCCTACGAGCAGTACTTC. Residues: CASGALGSSYEQYF.

In its sample, this clone was seen once. The chain has TRBV2 and TRBJ2-1, with no clear D. CDR1 SNHLY and CDR2 FYNNEI come from the germline V gene. V was clipped by 3 bases and J by 4 bases, with 13 bases between them. The CDR3 consists of 15 residues. The DNA of the CDR3 is TGTGCCAGCAGTGATCGGGCGGAGCTTTACAATGAGCAGTTCTTC. Its translation: CASSDRAELYNEQFF.

The rearrangement uses TRBV11-2 and TRBJ2-2; 9 bases match TRBD2. The CDR3 is made up of 16 amino acids. Unmatched junction bases numbered 12, after V lost 6 bases and J lost 7 bases. From germline, CDR1 is SGHAT and CDR2 FQNNGV. The chain's CDR3 is CASSNLAGNFVGELFF. The CDR3 coding sequence is TGTGCCAGCAGTAACCTAGCGGGGAACTTCGTCGGGGAGCTGTTTTTT.

In its sample, this clone was seen a few times. V usage is TRBV6-6 and J usage is TRBJ1-6; D is uncertain. Germline V gene lookup returns CDR1 MNHNY and CDR2 SVGAGI (reference sequence). Trimming removed 7 bases at V and 13 bases at J, with 17 bases between. The CDR3 length is 13 residues. The CDR3 DNA sequence: TGTGCCAGCATCGCCCAGTTAAATCTTCCCCTCCACTTT. As protein: CASIAQLNLPLHF.

The chain couples TRBV15 to TRBJ1-3; D call uncertain. This CDR3 has 14 amino acids. V gave up 1 base and J gave up 4 bases, with 8 bases separating them. CDR1 is LNHNV, CDR2 YYDKDF, per germline (reference sequence). The CDR3 is CATSRAESGNTIYF. CDR3 sequence (DNA): TGTGCCACCAGCAGAGCAGAGTCCGGAAACACCATATATTTT. Based on the CDR3 plus reference TRBV15 and TRBJ1-3, the full variable domain is DAMVIQNPRYQVTQFGKPVTLSCSQTLNHNVMYWYQQKSSQAPKLLFHYYDKDFNNEADTPDNFQSRRPNTSFCFLDIRSPGLGDTAMYLCATSRAESGNTIYFGEGSWLTVV.

The chain couples TRBV5-1 to TRBJ1-1; 8 positions match TRBD1. CDR3 length equals 16 residues. V was pared by 5 bases and J by 5 bases, with 14 bases of the junction left unmatched. Per germline, CDR1 SGHRS and CDR2 YFSETQ. The CDR3 DNA reads as TGCGCCAGCAGGAGCCCGACAGGGGAGGTGAGGACTGAAGCTTTCTTT. Translation: CASRSPTGEVRTEAFF.

The sample holds one count of this clone. The chain links TRBV28 to TRBJ2-4, with TRBD2 matching over 10 bases. This CDR3 has 17 amino acids. After removal of 4 bases from V and 0 bases from J, the junction contained 6 bases not matched to a gene. Germline CDR1 is MDHEN and CDR2 is SYDVKM. For the CDR3, the DNA is TGTGCCAGCAGTTCGTCTAGCGGGGGACTAGCCAAAAACATTCAGTACTTC. It is translated as CASSSSSGGLAKNIQYF.

The table lists this clone with a few counts. The rearrangement links TRBV10-1 to TRBJ2-7; D is unclear. The ends were cut back, 6 bases at V and 2 bases at J, with 14 bases in the middle. The CDR3 consists of 14 residues. Germline CDR1 and CDR2: WNHNN and SYGVQD (reference sequence). The CDR3 DNA is TGCGCCAGCAGCCCCCCTGAGCCCCCCTACGAGCAGTACTTC. It codes for CASSPPEPPYEQYF.

This chain joins TRBV27 and TRBJ1-1; D might be TRBD1 (5 bases). Trimming pared 4 bases from V and 0 bases from J, leaving 12 bases between. Germline V gene lookup returns CDR1 MNHEY and CDR2 SMNVEV (reference sequence). The CDR3 totals 15 residues. The CDR3 here is CASSWSGTVNTEAFF. The DNA for the CDR3 is TGTGCCAGCAGTTGGTCGGGGACGGTGAACACTGAAGCTTTCTTT.

This chain uses TRBV30 with TRBJ1-3; no clear D gene. V was cut by 0 bases and J by 9 bases, with 9 bases left in between. The V gene's germline CDR1 is GTSNPN and CDR2 SVGIG (reference sequence). This CDR3 spans 12 amino acids. CDR3 in DNA: TGTGCCTGGAGTGTATCGGCACCCACCATATATTTT. Amino acid sequence: CAWSVSAPTIYF.

The chain recombines TRBV6-9 with TRBJ1-5, with unresolved D. Trimming took off 3 bases at V and 4 bases at J, with 22 bases between the two ends. The CDR3 totals 18 residues. Germline assignment: CDR1 MNHGY and CDR2 SVAAGI. The CDR3 here is CASSYGQADGPGNQPQHF. CDR3 sequence (DNA): TGTGCCAGCAGTTACGGGCAGGCGGACGGTCCGGGGAATCAGCCCCAGCATTTT.

This chain joins TRBV6-1 and TRBJ2-5; no reliable D call. Trimming cost V 5 bases and J 5 bases, with 9 bases left between them. The CDR3 totals 12 residues. Germline CDR1 reads MNHNS; CDR2 reads SASEGT. The DNA of the CDR3 is TGTGCCAGCAGTCTGTACCTTGAGACCCAGTACTTC. Translating gives CASSLYLETQYF.

This chain links TRBV6-1 with TRBJ2-3, with 7 bases matching TRBD2. Trimming took 4 bases from V and 4 from J; bases not matched to a gene: 8. CDR3 length: 15 residues. Germline values: CDR1 MNHNS, CDR2 SASEGT. In DNA form, the CDR3 reads TGTGCCAGCAGTGCTTCGGGGGGAGTGGCAGATACGCAGTATTTT. This encodes CASSASGGVADTQYF.

This clone came up a few times. The chain recombines TRBV14 with TRBJ2-2, with D tentatively TRBD1 (5 bases). Germline V CDR1 and CDR2: SGHDN, FVKESK. Trimming cost V 6 bases and J 6 bases, with 17 bases left between them. The CDR3 spans 15 residues. Here the CDR3 DNA reads TGTGCCAGCAGTCTTGTGGCAGGGTTTCCCGGGGAGCTGTTTTTT. Amino acid sequence: CASSLVAGFPGELFF.